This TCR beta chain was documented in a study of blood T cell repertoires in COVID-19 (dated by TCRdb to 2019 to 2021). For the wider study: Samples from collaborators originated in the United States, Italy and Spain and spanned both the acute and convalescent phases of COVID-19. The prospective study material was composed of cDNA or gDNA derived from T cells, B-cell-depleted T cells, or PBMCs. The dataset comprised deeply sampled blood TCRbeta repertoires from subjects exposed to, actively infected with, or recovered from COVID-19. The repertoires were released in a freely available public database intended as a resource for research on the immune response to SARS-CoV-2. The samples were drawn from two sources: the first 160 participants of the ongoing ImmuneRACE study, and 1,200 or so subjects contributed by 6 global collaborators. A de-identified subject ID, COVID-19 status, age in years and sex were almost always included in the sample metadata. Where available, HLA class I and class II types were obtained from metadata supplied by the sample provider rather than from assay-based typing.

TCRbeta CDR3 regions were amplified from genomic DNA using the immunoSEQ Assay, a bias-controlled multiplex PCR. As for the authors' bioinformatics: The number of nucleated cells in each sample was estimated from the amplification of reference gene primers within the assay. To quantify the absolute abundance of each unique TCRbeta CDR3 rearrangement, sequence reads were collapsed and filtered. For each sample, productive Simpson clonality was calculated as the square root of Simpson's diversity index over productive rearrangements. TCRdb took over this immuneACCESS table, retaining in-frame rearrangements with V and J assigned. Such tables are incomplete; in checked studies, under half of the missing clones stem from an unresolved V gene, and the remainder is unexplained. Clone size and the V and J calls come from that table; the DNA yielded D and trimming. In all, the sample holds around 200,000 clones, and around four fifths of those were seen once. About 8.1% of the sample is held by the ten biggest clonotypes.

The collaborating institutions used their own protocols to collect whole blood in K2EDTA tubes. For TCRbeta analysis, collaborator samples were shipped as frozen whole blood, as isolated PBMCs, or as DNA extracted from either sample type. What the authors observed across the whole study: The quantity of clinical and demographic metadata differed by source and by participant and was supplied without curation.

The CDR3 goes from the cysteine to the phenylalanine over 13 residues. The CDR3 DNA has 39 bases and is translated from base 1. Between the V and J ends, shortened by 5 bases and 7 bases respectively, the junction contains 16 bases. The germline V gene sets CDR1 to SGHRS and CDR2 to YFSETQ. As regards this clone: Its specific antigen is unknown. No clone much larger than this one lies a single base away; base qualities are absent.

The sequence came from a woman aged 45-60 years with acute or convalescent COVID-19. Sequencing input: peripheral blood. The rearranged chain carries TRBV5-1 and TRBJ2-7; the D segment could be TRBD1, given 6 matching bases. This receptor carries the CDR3 CASSPSPQGEQYF. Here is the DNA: TGCGCCAGCAGTCCTTCCCCCCAGGGGGAGCAGTACTTC.